This T cell receptor beta chain was observed in a study of T cells after somatic rescue of genetic block. The table came from immunoSEQ multiplex PCR; TCRdb's copy has only in-frame clones and leaves some out. Here the sample spans 110,000 or so clones, about 89% being singletons. Germline CDR1 and CDR2: SGHTA and FQGNSA. CDR3 length: 10 amino acids. Trimming removed 6 bases at V and 6 bases at J, with 5 bases between. The TCR comes from a young woman. The chain is built from TRBV7-2 and TRBJ1-2; no definite D call. The source material was peripheral blood mononuclear cells (PBMCs). The CDR3 is CASRRNGYTF. As DNA, the CDR3 is TGTGCCAGCAGACGAAATGGCTACACCTTC.